Listed below are T cell receptor beta chains from one sample, sequenced in a study of blood T cells in healthy people across ages. Each CDR3 protein is one row after TCRdb ran MiXCR on the 5' RACE reads. The data show almost 1 million distinct CDR3 sequences, about 51% seen once. The sample taken for sequencing was blood. The receptor set was obtained from an older woman in good health. Each CDR3 is given with its conserved first and last residue. The D gene is left open where the match is weak. Clone size appears in some rows only: once, few, many, or a class for an expanded clone.

>TRBV12-3/TRBV12-4|TRBD1|few|TRBJ1-2
TGTGCCAGCAGTCCTGGCGACAGGGGGCATGGCTACACCTTC
CASSPGDRGHGYTF
>TRBV29-1|NA|NA|TRBJ2-3
TGCAGCGTTGAAGATAATTTAGCGGTTAGCACAGATACGCAGTATTTT
CSVEDNLAVSTDTQYF
>TRBV12-3/TRBV12-4|TRBD2|NA|TRBJ2-2
TGTGCCAGCAGTTTGGGACTAGCGGGAGTGAGCGGGGAGCTGTTTTTT
CASSLGLAGVSGELFF
>TRBV5-1|TRBD1|NA|TRBJ2-1
TGCGCCAGCGTGGGACAGGGATCCTACAATGAGCAGTTCTTC
CASVGQGSYNEQFF
>TRBV6-1|TRBD1|NA|TRBJ1-2
TGTGCCAGCAGTGGGTGGAACAGGGGCATCTACTATGGCTACACCTTC
CASSGWNRGIYYGYTF
>TRBV6-5|NA|NA|TRBJ2-5
TGTGCCAGCGGTTTCCAGGGGGGGTCCCAAGAGACCCAGTACTTC
CASGFQGGSQETQYF
>TRBV7-2|TRBD1|NA|TRBJ2-1
TGTGCCAGCAGCTTAGAGGGACAGCACTACAATGAGCAGTTCTTC
CASSLEGQHYNEQFF
>TRBV3-1|NA|NA|TRBJ2-6
TGTGCCAGCAGCCAAGGGGCAATTGGGGTCCTCTCTGGGGCCAACGTCCTGACTTTC
CASSQGAIGVLSGANVLTF
>TRBV13|NA|NA|TRBJ2-7
TGTGCCGGCAGCCCGATGAACTCGGGGGAGCAGTACTTC
CAGSPMNSGEQYF
>TRBV2|TRBD1|NA|TRBJ1-2
TGTGCCAGCACCTGGGGGACAGCAGCTCTAGGCTACACCTTC
CASTWGTAALGYTF
>TRBV2|NA|NA|TRBJ2-2
TGTGCCAGCAGTGAATGGGGGCTGAACACCGGGGAGCTGTTTTTT
CASSEWGLNTGELFF
>TRBV4-3|NA|few|TRBJ1-2
TGTGCCAGCAGCCAAGGACAGAACTATGGCTACACCTTC
CASSQGQNYGYTF
>TRBV20-1|NA|NA|TRBJ2-1
TGCAGTGCTTCCCCCCGGGTCCTCCCGAGAAGGAATGAGCAGTTCTTC
CSASPRVLPRRNEQFF
>TRBV5-1|NA|few|TRBJ1-2
TGCGCCAGCAGCTTGGTATCCGAGGCTGGCTACACCTTC
CASSLVSEAGYTF
>TRBV29-1|TRBD1|NA|TRBJ1-1
TGCAGCGTTGGACAGGGATTGAACACTGAAGCTTTCTTT
CSVGQGLNTEAFF
>TRBV12-3/TRBV12-4|NA|few|TRBJ1-6
TGTGCCAGCAGTTTAGCGCTCGGGGGGAATAATTCACCCCTCCACTTT
CASSLALGGNNSPLHF
>TRBV30|TRBD1|few|TRBJ1-2
TGTGCCTGGAGTACAGGGGGCGCCGGGTATGGCTACACCTTC
CAWSTGGAGYGYTF
>TRBV20-1|NA|once|TRBJ2-7
TGCAGTGCTAGAGACAGGGGCAAAGGGGCCTACGAGCAGTACTTC
CSARDRGKGAYEQYF
>TRBV14|NA|once|TRBJ1-1
TGTGCCAGCAGCATCTGGGACGGGGCTACTGAAGCTTTCTTT
CASSIWDGATEAFF
>TRBV20-1|NA|NA|TRBJ1-5
TGCAGTGCTAGGCCGGGACCTTCCAATCAGCCCCAGCATTTT
CSARPGPSNQPQHF
>TRBV20-1|NA|NA|TRBJ2-2
TGCAGTGCTCACCTACCAACCGGGGAGCTGTTTTTT
CSAHLPTGELFF
>TRBV28|NA|NA|TRBJ2-1
TGTGCCAGCAGTTTATATAGCCCCGCGGGGAATGAGCAGTTCTTC
CASSLYSPAGNEQFF
>TRBV20-1|TRBD2|few|TRBJ2-1
TGCAGTGCTTCACAACGAAAAGGACTAGCGGAGCGATACAATGAGCAGTTCTTC
CSASQRKGLAERYNEQFF
>TRBV4-1|TRBD2|few|TRBJ2-1
TGCGCCAGCAGCCCTCGGAAGGGAGCGGGAGGTATCAATGAGCAGTTCTTC
CASSPRKGAGGINEQFF
>TRBV7-2|TRBD1|NA|TRBJ2-7
TGTGCCAGCAGCTTCGACCCGGGACAGGGACGCGAGCAGTACTTC
CASSFDPGQGREQYF
>TRBV5-1|TRBD2|NA|TRBJ2-7
TGCGCCAGCAGCGGGGGACTAGCCTCCATCGAGCAGTACTTC
CASSGGLASIEQYF
>TRBV7-2|NA|NA|TRBJ2-3
TGTGCCAGCAGCTTAGCGGGAGTTTTCGATACGCAGTATTTT
CASSLAGVFDTQYF
>TRBV6-2/TRBV6-3|NA|NA|TRBJ1-1
TGTGCCAGCAGCCTAAGAGGGGGGCGTGAAGCTTTCTTT
CASSLRGGREAFF
>TRBV6-5|NA|many|TRBJ2-6
TGTGCCAGCAGGAGATCTGGGGCCAACGTCCTGACTTTC
CASRRSGANVLTF
>TRBV11-1|NA|NA|TRBJ2-5
TGTGCCAGCAGCTTAACAGGGATGGAAGAGACCCAGTACTTC
CASSLTGMEETQYF
>TRBV7-2|TRBD1|few|TRBJ2-5
TGTGCCAGCAGCGGACAGGGGAGACAAGAGACCCAGTACTTC
CASSGQGRQETQYF
>TRBV10-1|TRBD1|NA|TRBJ2-2
TGCGCCAGCAGGGGACAGGGGGCAACCGGGGAGCTGTTTTTT
CASRGQGATGELFF
>TRBV6-8|NA|once|TRBJ1-2
TGTGCCAGCAGTTACTCGGGACGACTCCCTCCGAACAAGATGAACTATGGCTACACCTTC
CASSYSGRLPPNKMNYGYTF
>TRBV12-3/TRBV12-4|NA|NA|TRBJ2-1
TGTGCCAGCAGCCGGGACCCTATTGGTGAGCAGTTCTTC
CASSRDPIGEQFF
>TRBV7-2|TRBD2|NA|TRBJ2-1
TGTGCCAGCAGCTTAGATCAAACGGGACTAGCGTTTACCTACAATGAGCAGTTCTTC
CASSLDQTGLAFTYNEQFF
>TRBV11-2|NA|NA|TRBJ2-7
TGTGCCAGCAGCTTATTAGGCGGGATGGCCTACGAGCAGTACTTC
CASSLLGGMAYEQYF
>TRBV2|TRBD1|NA|TRBJ1-5
TGTGCCAGCAGTGGCTCGGGACAGACCAATCAGCCCCAGCATTTT
CASSGSGQTNQPQHF
>TRBV10-3|NA|NA|TRBJ1-5
TGTGCCATCGGGGACGGGGCGGTGGGGCCCCAGCATTTT
CAIGDGAVGPQHF
>TRBV12-3/TRBV12-4|TRBD1|few|TRBJ2-7
TGTGCCAGCAGTAGTCCCAGGGGGCGATTGGGCGCCGAGCAGTACTTC
CASSSPRGRLGAEQYF
>TRBV4-3|NA|NA|TRBJ2-1
TGCGCCAGCAGCCAAGCCGGACTAAAAAATGAGCAGTTCTTC
CASSQAGLKNEQFF
>TRBV12-3/TRBV12-4|TRBD2|NA|TRBJ2-1
TGTGCCAGCAGGTACGCCGGGACTAGGGGCAATGAGCAGTTCTTC
CASRYAGTRGNEQFF
>TRBV18|TRBD1|NA|TRBJ2-5
TGTGCCAGCTCACGAGATCAGGGGGCGAGGGAGACCCAGTACTTC
CASSRDQGARETQYF
>TRBV2|NA|NA|TRBJ1-2
TGTGCCAGCAGACAGGGACCTAACTATGGCTACACCTTC
CASRQGPNYGYTF
>TRBV7-9|NA|many|TRBJ2-7
TGTGCCAGCAGTTTGGCCGACGAGCAGTACTTC
CASSLADEQYF
>TRBV4-1|NA|NA|TRBJ2-7
TGCGCCAGCAGCCACAACTCCGCCGCCCAATGTGTGCAGTACTTC
CASSHNSAAQCVQYF
>TRBV7-2|NA|NA|TRBJ2-7
TGTGCCAGCAGCCTAGATGGCCTTCCCGAGCAGTACTTC
CASSLDGLPEQYF
>TRBV27|TRBD1|few|TRBJ1-2
TGTGCCAGCAGGTGGGGGGCCCGGGACAGGGTTGATGGCTACACCTTC
CASRWGARDRVDGYTF
>TRBV18|NA|NA|TRBJ2-7
TGTGCCAGCTCACCACCGGGCTCAGGGACCCCTGGTGAGCAGTACTTC
CASSPPGSGTPGEQYF
>TRBV27|TRBD2|few|TRBJ2-7
TGTGCCAGCAGCCTAACCGGGACTAGCGTTCGGGAGCAGTACTTC
CASSLTGTSVREQYF
>TRBV6-6|NA|NA|TRBJ1-1
TGTGCCAGCAGAGACAGGTTAGGCGCTGAAGCTTTCTTT
CASRDRLGAEAFF
>TRBV20-1|TRBD2|NA|TRBJ2-7
TGCAGTGCTGACTCAGGACTAGCGGGAGGGATCTACAATGAGCAGTACTTC
CSADSGLAGGIYNEQYF